Described below is a single T cell receptor beta chain sequence and its context. Sorting was performed after the reaction on proliferating CFSE-low CD3+CD4+ and CD3+CD8+ responders. This entry comes from a study of graft-versus-host responses after intestinal transplantation. The wider study: Every transplant recipient was induced with anti-thymocyte globulin, then maintained on tacrolimus and steroids for two to three years.

Per the germline V gene, CDR1 is KGHSH and CDR2 is LQKENI. Trimming took off 1 base at V and 4 bases at J, with 8 bases between the two ends. The CDR3 consists of 13 residues. Sequencing was performed with immunoSEQ multiplex PCR; in TCRdb, only in-frame clones are kept and a portion is missing. Of 15,000 or so clones in the sample, 25% to 35% were seen once. The V and J genes are TRBV18 and TRBJ2-7; unclear D gene. The clonotype comes from a human patient who received an intestinal transplant. Sample: alloreactive CD4+ T cells from a mixed lymphocyte reaction culture, taken before intestinal transplant. Subset described: CFSE-low proliferating T cells sorted from approximately 6-day pre-transplant mixed lymphocyte reaction (GvH or HvG direction). CDR3 DNA: TGTGCCAGCTCACCACAGAGTGGTTACGAGCAGTACTTC. Protein product: CASSPQSGYEQYF.